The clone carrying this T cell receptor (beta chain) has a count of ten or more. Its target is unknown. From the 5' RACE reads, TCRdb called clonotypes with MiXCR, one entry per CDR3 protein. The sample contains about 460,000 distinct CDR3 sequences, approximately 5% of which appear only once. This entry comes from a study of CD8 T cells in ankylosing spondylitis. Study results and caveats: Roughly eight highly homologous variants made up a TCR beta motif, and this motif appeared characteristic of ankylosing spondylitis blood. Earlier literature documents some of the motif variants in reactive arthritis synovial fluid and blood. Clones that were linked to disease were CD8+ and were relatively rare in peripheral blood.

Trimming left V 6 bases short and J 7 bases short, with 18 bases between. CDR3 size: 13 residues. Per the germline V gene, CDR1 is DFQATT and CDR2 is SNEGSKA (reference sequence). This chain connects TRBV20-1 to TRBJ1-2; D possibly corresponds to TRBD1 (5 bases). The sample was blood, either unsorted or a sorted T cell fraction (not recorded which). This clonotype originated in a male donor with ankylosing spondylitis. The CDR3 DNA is TGCAGTGCGTGGGACGGTAGACCTAGTGGCTACACCTTC. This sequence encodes CSAWDGRPSGYTF.